This note documents a single T cell receptor (beta chain) sequence. This sample is drawn from a study of cytomegalovirus exposure and HLA in healthy donors. Both 60 Vbeta primers and 13 Jbeta primers went into the PCR. Some clones are missing from TCRdb's copy, which holds only in-frame ones; the method was immunoSEQ multiplex PCR. The sample totals some 150,000 clones. The CDR3 has 16 residues. In germline, CDR1 is SGHDN, CDR2 FVKESK. The V end lost 0 bases, the J end lost 0 bases, and 10 bases lay between the germline ends. This clonotype was obtained from a woman in her late teens or twenties in good health and CMV-seropositive. The chain uses TRBV14 and TRBJ2-3; D is perhaps TRBD2 (6 bases). The sample comprised PBMCs. The CDR3 DNA reads TGTGCCAGCAGCCAAGATGCTGGAGGGAGCACAGATACGCAGTATTTT. Its protein is CASSQDAGGSTDTQYF.